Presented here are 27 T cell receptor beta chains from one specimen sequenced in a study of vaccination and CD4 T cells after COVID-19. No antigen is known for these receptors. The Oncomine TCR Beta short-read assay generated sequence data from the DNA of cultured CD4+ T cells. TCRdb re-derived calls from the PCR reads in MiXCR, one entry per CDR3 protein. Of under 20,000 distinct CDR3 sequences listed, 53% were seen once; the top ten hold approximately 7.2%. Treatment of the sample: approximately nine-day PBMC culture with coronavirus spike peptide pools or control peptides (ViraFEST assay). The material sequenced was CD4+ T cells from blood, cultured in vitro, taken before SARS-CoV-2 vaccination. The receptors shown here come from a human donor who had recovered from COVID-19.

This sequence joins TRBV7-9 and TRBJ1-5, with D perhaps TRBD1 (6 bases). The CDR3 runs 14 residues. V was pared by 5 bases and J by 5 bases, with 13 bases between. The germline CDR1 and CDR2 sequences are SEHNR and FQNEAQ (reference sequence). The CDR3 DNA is TGTGCCAGCAGCAAGGGGGGGTTCGATCAGCCCCAGCATTTT. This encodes CASSKGGFDQPQHF.

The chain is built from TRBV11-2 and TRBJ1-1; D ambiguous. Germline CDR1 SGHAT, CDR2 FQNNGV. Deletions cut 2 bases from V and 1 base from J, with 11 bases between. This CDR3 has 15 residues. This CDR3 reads CASSLYGNPNTEAFF. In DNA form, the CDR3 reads TGTGCCAGCAGCTTATACGGAAATCCGAACACTGAAGCTTTCTTT.

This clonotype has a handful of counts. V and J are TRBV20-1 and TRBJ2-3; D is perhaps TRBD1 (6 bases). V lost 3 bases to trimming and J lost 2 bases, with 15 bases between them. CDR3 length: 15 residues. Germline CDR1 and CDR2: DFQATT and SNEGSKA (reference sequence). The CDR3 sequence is CSASNQGSATDTQYF. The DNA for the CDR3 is TGCAGTGCTAGTAACCAGGGGTCCGCCACAGATACGCAGTATTTT.

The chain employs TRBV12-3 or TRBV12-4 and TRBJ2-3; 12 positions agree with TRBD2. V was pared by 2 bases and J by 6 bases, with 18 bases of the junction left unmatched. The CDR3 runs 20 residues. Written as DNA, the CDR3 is TGTGCCAGCAGTTTACGAGCCGCACTAGCGGGAGGTACAGGAGGCGATACGCAGTATTTT. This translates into CASSLRAALAGGTGGDTQYF.

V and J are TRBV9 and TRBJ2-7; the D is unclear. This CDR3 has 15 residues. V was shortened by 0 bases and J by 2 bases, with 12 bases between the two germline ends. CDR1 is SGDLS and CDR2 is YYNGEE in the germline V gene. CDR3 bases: TGTGCCAGCAGCGTAGGTGTGGCAGCCACCTACGAGCAGTACTTC. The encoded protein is CASSVGVAATYEQYF.

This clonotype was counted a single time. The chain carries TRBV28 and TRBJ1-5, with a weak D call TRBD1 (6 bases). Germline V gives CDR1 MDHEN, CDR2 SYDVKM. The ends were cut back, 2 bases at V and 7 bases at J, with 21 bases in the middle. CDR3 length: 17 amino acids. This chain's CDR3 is CASSLGRLGARRQPQHF. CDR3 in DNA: TGTGCCAGCAGTTTAGGGCGGCTGGGGGCGCGGCGGCAGCCCCAGCATTTT.

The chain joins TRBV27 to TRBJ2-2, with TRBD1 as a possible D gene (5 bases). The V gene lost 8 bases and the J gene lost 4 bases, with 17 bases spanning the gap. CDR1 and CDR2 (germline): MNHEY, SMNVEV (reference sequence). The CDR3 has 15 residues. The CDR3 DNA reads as TGTGCCAGCCGACTCGCTCCCCAGGGCACCGGGGAGCTGTTTTTT. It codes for CASRLAPQGTGELFF.

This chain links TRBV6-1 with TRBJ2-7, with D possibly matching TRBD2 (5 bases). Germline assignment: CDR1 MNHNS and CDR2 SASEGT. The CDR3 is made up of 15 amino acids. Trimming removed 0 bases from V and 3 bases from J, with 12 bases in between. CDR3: CASSEALRTDYEQYF. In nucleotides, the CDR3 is TGTGCCAGCAGTGAAGCGCTTCGGACTGACTACGAGCAGTACTTC.

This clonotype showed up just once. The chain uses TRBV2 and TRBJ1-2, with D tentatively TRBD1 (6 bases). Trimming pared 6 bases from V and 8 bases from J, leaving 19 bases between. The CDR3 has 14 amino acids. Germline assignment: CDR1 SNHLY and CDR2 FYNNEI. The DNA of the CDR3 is TGTGCCAGCAGCGTTCTCGCAGGGGTTGAAGGCTACACCTTC. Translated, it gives CASSVLAGVEGYTF.

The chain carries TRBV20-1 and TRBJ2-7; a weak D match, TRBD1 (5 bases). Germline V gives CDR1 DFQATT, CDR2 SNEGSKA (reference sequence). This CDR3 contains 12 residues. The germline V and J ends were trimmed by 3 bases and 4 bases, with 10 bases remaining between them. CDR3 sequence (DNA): TGCAGTGCTAGTCCTCAGGGTTACGAGCAGTACTTC. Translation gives CSASPQGYEQYF.

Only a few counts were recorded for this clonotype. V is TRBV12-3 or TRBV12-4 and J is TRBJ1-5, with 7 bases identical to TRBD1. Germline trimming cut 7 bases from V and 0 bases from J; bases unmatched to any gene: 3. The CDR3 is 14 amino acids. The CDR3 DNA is TGTGCCAGCACACGACAGGGTAGCAATCAGCCCCAGCATTTT. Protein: CASTRQGSNQPQHF.

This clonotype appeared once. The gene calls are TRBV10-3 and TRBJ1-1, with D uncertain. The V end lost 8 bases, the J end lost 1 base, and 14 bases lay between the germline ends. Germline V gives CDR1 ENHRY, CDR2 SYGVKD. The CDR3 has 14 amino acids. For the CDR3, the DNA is TGTGCCATCGTCTCGGCAGAAAAGAACACTGAAGCTTTCTTT. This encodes CAIVSAEKNTEAFF.

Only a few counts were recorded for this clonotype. The CDR3 here is CASSLVDTGELFF. The CDR3, as DNA: TGTGCCAGCAGCCTTGTGGACACCGGGGAGCTGTTTTTT. The chain links TRBV7-3 to TRBJ2-2, with no clear D. CDR3 length equals 13 residues. Trimming stripped 5 bases from V and 3 bases from J, with 7 bases between. Per the germline V gene, CDR1 is SGHTA and CDR2 is FQGTGA.

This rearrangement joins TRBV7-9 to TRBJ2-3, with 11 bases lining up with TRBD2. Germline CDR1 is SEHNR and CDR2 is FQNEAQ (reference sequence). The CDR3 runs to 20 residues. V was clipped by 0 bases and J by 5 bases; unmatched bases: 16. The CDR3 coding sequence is TGTGCCAGCAGCTTAGCGGCAGGGTGGTGGCTAGCGGGAGGCCGAGATACGCAGTATTTT. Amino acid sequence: CASSLAAGWWLAGGRDTQYF. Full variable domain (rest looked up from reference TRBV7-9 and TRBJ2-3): DTGVSQNPRHKITKRGQNVTFRCDPISEHNRLYWYRQTLGQGPEFLTYFQNEAQLEKSRLLSDRFSAERPKGSFSTLEIQRTEQGDSAMYLCASSLAAGWWLAGGRDTQYFGPGTRLTVL.

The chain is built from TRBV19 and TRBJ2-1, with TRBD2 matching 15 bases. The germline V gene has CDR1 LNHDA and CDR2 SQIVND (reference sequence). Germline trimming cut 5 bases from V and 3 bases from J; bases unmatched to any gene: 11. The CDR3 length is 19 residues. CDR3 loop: CASSPAGTSGRWGYNEQFF. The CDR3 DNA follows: TGTGCCAGTAGTCCCGCCGGGACTAGCGGGAGGTGGGGCTACAATGAGCAGTTCTTC.

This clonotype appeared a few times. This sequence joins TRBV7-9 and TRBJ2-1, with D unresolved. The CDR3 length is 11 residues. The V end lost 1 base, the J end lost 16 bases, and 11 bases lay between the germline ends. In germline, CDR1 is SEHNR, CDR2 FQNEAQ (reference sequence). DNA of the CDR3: TGTGCCAGCAGCTTAGATGGCCGCCCATTCTTC. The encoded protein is CASSLDGRPFF.

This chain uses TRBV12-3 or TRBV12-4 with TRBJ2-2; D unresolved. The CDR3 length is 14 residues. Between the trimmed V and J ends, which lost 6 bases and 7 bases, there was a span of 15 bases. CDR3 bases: TGTGCCAGCAGGCCCTCCTCCGGGCTCGGGGAGCTGTTTTTT. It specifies CASRPSSGLGELFF.

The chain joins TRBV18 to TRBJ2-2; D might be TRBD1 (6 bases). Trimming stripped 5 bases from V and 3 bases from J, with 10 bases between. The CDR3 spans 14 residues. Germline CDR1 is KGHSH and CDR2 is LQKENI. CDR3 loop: CASSIGQHTGELFF. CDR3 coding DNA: TGTGCCAGCTCAATCGGACAGCACACCGGGGAGCTGTTTTTT. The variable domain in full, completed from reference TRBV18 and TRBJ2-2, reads NAGVMQNPRHLVRRRGQEARLRCSPMKGHSHVYWYRQLPEEGLKFMVYLQKENIIDESGMPKERFSAEFPKEGPSILRIQQVVRGDSAAYFCASSIGQHTGELFFGEGSRLTVL.

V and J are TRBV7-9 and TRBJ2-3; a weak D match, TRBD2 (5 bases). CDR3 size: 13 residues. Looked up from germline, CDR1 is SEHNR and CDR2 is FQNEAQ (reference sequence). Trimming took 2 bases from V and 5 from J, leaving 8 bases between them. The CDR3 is CASSLSAGDTQYF. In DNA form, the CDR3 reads TGTGCCAGCAGCTTATCCGCGGGAGATACGCAGTATTTT.

CDR3 protein: CASSFGRNTEAFF. In DNA form, the CDR3 reads TGTGCCAGCAGTTTCGGGAGAAACACTGAAGCTTTCTTT. V is TRBV12-3 or TRBV12-4 and J is TRBJ1-1; no reliable D call. With 3 bases removed from V and 2 bases from J, the gap between germline ends came to 7 bases. CDR3 size: 13 residues.

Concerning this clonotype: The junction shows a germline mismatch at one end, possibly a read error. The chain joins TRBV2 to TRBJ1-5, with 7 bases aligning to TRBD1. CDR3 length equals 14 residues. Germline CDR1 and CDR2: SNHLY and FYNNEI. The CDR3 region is CASKYGQANRPQHF. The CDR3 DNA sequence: TGTGCCAGCAAATATGGACAGGCCAATCGGCCCCAGCATTTT.

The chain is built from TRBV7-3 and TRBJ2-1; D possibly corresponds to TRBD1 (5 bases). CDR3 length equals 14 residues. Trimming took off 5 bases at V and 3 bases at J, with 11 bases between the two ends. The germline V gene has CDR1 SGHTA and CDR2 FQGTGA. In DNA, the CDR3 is TGTGCCAGCAGCAGGGCCAGGGACTACAATGAGCAGTTCTTC. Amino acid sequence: CASSRARDYNEQFF.

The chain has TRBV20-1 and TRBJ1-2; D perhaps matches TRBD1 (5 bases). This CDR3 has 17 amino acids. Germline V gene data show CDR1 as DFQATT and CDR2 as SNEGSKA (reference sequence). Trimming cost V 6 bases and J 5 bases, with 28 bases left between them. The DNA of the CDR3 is TGCAGTGCCGCGTCCCTCGGGCAGGGAAGTCTGGGGTATGGCTACACCTTC. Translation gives CSAASLGQGSLGYGYTF.

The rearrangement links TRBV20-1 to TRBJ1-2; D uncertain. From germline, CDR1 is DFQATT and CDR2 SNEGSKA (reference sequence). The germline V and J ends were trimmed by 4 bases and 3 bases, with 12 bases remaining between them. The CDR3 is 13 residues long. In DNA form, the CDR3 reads TGCAGTGCTAAAAGTCCTGGCGACTATGGCTACACCTTC. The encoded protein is CSAKSPGDYGYTF.

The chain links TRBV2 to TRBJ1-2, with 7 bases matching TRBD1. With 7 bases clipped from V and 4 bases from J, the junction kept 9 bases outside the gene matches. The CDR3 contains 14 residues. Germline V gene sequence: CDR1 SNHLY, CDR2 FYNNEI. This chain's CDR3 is CASTDGQVGYGYTF. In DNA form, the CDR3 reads TGTGCCAGCACCGACGGACAGGTTGGCTATGGCTACACCTTC.

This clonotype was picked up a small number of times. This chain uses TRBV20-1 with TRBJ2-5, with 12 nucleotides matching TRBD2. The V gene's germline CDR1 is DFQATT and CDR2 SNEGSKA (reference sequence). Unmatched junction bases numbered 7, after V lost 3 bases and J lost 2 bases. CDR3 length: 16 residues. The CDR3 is CSASSPLAGGQETQYF. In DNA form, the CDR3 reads TGCAGTGCTAGTTCCCCGCTAGCGGGAGGGCAAGAGACCCAGTACTTC.

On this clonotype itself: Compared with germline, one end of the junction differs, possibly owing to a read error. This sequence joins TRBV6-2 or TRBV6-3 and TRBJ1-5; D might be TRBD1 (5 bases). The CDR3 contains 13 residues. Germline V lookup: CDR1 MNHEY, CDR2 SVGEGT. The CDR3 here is CASSYWGNQPRHF. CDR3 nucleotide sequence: TGTGCCAGCAGTTACTGGGGCAATCAGCCCCGGCATTTT.